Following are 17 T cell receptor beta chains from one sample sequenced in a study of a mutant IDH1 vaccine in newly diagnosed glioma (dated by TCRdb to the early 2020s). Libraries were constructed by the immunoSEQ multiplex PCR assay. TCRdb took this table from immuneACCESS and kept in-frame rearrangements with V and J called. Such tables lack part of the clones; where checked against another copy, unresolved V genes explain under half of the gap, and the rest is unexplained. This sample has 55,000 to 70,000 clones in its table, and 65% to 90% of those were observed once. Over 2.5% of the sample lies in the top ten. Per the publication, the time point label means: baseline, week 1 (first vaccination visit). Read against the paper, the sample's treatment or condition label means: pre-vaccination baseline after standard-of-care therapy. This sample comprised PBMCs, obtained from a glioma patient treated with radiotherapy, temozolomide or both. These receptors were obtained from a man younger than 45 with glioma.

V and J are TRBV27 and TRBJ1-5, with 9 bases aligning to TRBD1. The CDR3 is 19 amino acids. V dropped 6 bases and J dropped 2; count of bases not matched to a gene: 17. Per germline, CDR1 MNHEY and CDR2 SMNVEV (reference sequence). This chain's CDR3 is CASRAGTGPRLMGNQPQHF. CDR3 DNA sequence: TGTGCCAGCAGGGCCGGGACAGGGCCACGCTTAATGGGCAATCAGCCCCAGCATTTT.

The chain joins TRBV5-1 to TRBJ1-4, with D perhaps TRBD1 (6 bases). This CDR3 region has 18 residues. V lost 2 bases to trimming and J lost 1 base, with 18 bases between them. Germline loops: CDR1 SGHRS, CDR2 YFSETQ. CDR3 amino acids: CASSLGGDLPRTNEKLFF. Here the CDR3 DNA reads TGCGCCAGCAGCTTAGGGGGGGACCTGCCGCGAACTAATGAAAAACTGTTTTTT. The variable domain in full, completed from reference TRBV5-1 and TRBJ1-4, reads KAGVTQTPRYLIKTRGQQVTLSCSPISGHRSVSWYQQTPGQGLQFLFEYFSETQRNKGNFPGRFSGRQFSNSRSEMNVSTLELGDSALYLCASSLGGDLPRTNEKLFFGSGTQLSVL.

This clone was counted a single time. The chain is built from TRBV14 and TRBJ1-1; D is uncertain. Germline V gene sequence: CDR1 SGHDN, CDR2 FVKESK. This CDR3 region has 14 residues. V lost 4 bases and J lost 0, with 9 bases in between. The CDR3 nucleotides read TGTGCCAGCAGCCGCGGACGGATGAACACTGAAGCTTTCTTT. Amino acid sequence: CASSRGRMNTEAFF.

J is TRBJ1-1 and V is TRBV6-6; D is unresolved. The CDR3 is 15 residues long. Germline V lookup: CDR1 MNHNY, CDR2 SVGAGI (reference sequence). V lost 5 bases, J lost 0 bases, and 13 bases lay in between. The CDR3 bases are TGTGCCAGCAGTGAGAGACTGAGAATGAACACTGAAGCTTTCTTT. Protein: CASSERLRMNTEAFF.

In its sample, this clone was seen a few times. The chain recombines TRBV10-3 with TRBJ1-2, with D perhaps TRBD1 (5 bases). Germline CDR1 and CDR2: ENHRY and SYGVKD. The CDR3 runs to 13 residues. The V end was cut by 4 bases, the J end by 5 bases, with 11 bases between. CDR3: CAISGQGEYGYTF. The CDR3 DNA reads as TGTGCCATCAGTGGGCAGGGTGAATATGGCTACACCTTC.

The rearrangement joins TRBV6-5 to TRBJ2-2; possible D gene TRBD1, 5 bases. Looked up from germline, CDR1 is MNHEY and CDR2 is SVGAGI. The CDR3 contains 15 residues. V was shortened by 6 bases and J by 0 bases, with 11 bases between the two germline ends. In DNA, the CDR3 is TGTGCCAGCAGGACCGACAGCCCGAACACCGGGGAGCTGTTTTTT. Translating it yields CASRTDSPNTGELFF.

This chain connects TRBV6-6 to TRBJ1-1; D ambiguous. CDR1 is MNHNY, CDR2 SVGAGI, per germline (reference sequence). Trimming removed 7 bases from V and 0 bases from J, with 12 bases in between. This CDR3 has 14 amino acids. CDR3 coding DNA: TGTGCCAGCACCGGGAGCCGCATGAACACTGAAGCTTTCTTT. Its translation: CASTGSRMNTEAFF.

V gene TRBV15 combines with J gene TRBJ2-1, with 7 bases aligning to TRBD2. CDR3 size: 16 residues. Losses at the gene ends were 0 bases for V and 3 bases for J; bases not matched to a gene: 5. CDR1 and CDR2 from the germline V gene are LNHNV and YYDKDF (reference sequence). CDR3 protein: CATSRDRAGSYNEQFF. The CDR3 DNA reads TGTGCCACCAGCAGAGATCGAGCGGGGAGCTACAATGAGCAGTTCTTC.

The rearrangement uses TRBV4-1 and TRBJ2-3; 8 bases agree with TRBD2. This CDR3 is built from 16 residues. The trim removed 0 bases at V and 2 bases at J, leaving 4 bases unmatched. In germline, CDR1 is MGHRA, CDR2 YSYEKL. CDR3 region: CASSQEVAGTTDTQYF. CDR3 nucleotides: TGCGCCAGCAGCCAAGAAGTAGCGGGGACCACAGATACGCAGTATTTT.

DNA for the CDR3: TGTGCCAGCAGCCAATGGGACTACAATGAGCAGTTCTTC. Translating gives CASSQWDYNEQFF. V is TRBV5-8 and J is TRBJ2-1; D ambiguous. Germline CDR1 SGHTS, CDR2 YDEGEE. The CDR3 runs 13 residues. V gave up 4 bases and J gave up 3 bases, with 8 bases separating them. Full variable domain (remainder filled in from reference TRBV5-8 and TRBJ2-1): EAGVTQSPTHLIKTRGQQATLRCSPISGHTSVYWYQQALGLGLQFLLWYDEGEERNRGNFPPRFSGRQFPNYSSELNVNALELEDSALYLCASSQWDYNEQFFGPGTRLTVL.

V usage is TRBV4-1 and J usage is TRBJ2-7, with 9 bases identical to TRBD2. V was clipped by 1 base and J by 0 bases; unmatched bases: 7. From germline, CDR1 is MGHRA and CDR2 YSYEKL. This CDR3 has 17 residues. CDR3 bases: TGCGCCAGCAGCCAAGGGGCGGGGGGGAGTAACTCCTACGAGCAGTACTTC. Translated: CASSQGAGGSNSYEQYF.

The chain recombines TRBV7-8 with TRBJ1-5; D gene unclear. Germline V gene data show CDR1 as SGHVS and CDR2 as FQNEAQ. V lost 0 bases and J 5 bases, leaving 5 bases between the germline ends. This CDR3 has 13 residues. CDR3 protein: CASSLAGYQPQHF. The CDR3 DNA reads TGTGCCAGCAGCTTAGCAGGCTATCAGCCCCAGCATTTT.

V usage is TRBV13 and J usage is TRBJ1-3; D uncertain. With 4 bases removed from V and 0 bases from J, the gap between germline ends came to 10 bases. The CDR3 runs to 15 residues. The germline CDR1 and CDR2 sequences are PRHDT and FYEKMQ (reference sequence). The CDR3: CASSSRSISGNTIYF. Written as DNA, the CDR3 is TGTGCCAGCAGCTCGCGGTCCATCTCTGGAAACACCATATATTTT.

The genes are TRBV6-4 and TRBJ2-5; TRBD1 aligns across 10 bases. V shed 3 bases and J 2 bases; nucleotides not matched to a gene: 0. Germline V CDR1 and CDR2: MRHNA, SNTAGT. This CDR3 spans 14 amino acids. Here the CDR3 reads CASSEGQGQETQYF. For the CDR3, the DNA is TGTGCCAGCAGTGAGGGACAGGGGCAAGAGACCCAGTACTTC.

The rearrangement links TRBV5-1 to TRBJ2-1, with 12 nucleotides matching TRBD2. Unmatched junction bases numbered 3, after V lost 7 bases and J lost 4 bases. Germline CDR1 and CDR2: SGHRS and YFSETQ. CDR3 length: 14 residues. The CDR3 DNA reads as TGCGCCAGCCAACTAGCGGGGGGTTACAATGAGCAGTTCTTC. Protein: CASQLAGGYNEQFF.

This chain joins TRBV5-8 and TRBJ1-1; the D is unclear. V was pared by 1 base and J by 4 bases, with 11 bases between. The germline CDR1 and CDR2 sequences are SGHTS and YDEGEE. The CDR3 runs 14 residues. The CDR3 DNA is TGTGCCAGCAGCTTGCTAGAATTGGGCACTGAAGCTTTCTTT. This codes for CASSLLELGTEAFF.

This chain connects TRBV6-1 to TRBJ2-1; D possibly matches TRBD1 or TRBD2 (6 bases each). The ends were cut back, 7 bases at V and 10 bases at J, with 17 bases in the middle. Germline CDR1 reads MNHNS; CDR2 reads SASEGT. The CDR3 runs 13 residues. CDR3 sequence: CASIPGEVWEQFF. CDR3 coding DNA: TGTGCCAGCATCCCAGGGGAGGTCTGGGAGCAGTTCTTC.